One and the same sample provided the 12 T cell receptor beta chains below, sequenced in a study of T cells in tuberculosis. Sequencing used immunoSEQ multiplex PCR; TCRdb keeps in-frame clones, though not all of them. This table has about 24,000 clones, around 95% appearing once. The sequencing sample was made of PBMCs. The receptors shown here come from a donor between 5 and 29 years old with latent tuberculosis or without tuberculosis infection.

The gene calls are TRBV6-4 and TRBJ2-6; TRBD2 matches at 8 bases. The CDR3 is made up of 16 amino acids. With 6 bases clipped from V and 2 bases from J, the junction kept 6 bases outside the gene matches. From germline, CDR1 is MRHNA and CDR2 SNTAGT. The DNA for the CDR3 is TGTGCCAGCAGGGCCCCCGGGGGGGCTGGGGCCAACGTCCTGACTTTC. It yields the protein CASRAPGGAGANVLTF.

The chain combines TRBV6-6 with TRBJ2-3; possibly TRBD2 for D (5 bases). V was trimmed by 1 base and J by 4 bases, leaving 12 bases between them. This CDR3 has 15 residues. Germline V gives CDR1 MNHNY, CDR2 SVGAGI (reference sequence). The CDR3 DNA sequence: TGTGCCAGCAGTTACTTCCTAGCTCGCTCAGATACGCAGTATTTT. It encodes CASSYFLARSDTQYF.

This chain connects TRBV27 to TRBJ2-3; D possibly corresponds to TRBD2 (5 bases). The V and J ends lost 5 bases and 4 bases respectively, with 10 bases between them. The CDR3 is made up of 13 amino acids. CDR1 is MNHEY, CDR2 SMNVEV, per germline (reference sequence). DNA of the CDR3: TGTGCCAGCAGTATGAGGGAGCCAGATACGCAGTATTTT. As protein: CASSMREPDTQYF.

This chain connects TRBV2 to TRBJ2-2; TRBD1 agrees at 9 bases. Germline CDR1 SNHLY, CDR2 FYNNEI. Losses at the gene ends were 6 bases for V and 6 bases for J; bases not matched to a gene: 14. CDR3 length: 17 residues. This CDR3 reads CASSGPWGQGTAGELFF. The CDR3 DNA sequence: TGTGCCAGCAGCGGTCCGTGGGGACAGGGTACAGCCGGGGAGCTGTTTTTT.

The V call is TRBV2, the J call TRBJ1-5; 8 bases line up with TRBD1. This CDR3 has 15 amino acids. Germline assignment: CDR1 SNHLY and CDR2 FYNNEI. Unmatched junction bases numbered 8, after V lost 4 bases and J lost 6 bases. This CDR3 reads CASSGTGRVTQPQHF. The CDR3 DNA follows: TGTGCCAGCAGTGGGACAGGGAGGGTTACTCAGCCCCAGCATTTT.

This clone was detected once. The rearrangement links TRBV7-2 to TRBJ2-1; D might be TRBD2 (6 bases). The CDR3 is 16 amino acids. V lost 1 base and J 0 bases, leaving 10 bases between the germline ends. Per the germline V gene, CDR1 is SGHTA and CDR2 is FQGNSA. The DNA of the CDR3 is TGTGCCAGCAGCTTAGTTCCGACTAGCTCCTACAATGAGCAGTTCTTC. Encoded protein: CASSLVPTSSYNEQFF.

The chain is built from TRBV9 and TRBJ1-1; D remains ambiguous. The CDR3 length is 13 residues. With 0 bases removed from V and 4 bases from J, the gap between germline ends came to 7 bases. Germline-derived CDR1 and CDR2 are SGDLS and YYNGEE. In DNA, the CDR3 is TGTGCCAGCAGCGTAGACTCCGGCACTGAAGCTTTCTTT. It is translated as CASSVDSGTEAFF.

V is TRBV5-1 and J is TRBJ2-7; 7 bases agree with TRBD1. The germline V gene encodes CDR1 SGHRS and CDR2 YFSETQ. There are 16 residues in the CDR3. Trimming removed 4 bases from V and 1 base from J; junction bases left unmatched: 11. The chain's CDR3 is CASSLTPLTGSYEQYF. As DNA, the CDR3 is TGCGCCAGCAGCCTAACCCCCTTGACAGGGTCCTACGAGCAGTACTTC.

This chain's CDR3 is CAWSVSQNTEAFF. The CDR3 bases are TGTGCCTGGAGTGTTTCCCAGAACACTGAAGCTTTCTTT. The gene calls are TRBV30 and TRBJ1-1, with D uncertain. The germline CDR1 and CDR2 sequences are GTSNPN and SVGIG (reference sequence). The CDR3 length is 13 residues. The ends were cut back, 0 bases at V and 1 base at J, with 6 bases in the middle.

The V gene is TRBV19, the J gene TRBJ1-2; 10 bases match TRBD1. Germline values: CDR1 LNHDA, CDR2 SQIVND (reference sequence). Trimming took 4 bases from V and 4 from J; bases not matched to a gene: 12. CDR3 size: 17 residues. The CDR3 loop is CASSTRTGGIEGYGYTF. The CDR3 nucleotides read TGTGCCAGTAGTACTAGGACAGGGGGTATAGAAGGCTATGGCTACACCTTC.

This chain uses TRBV20-1 with TRBJ2-7, with a tentative D call TRBD1 (5 bases). The CDR3 spans 11 residues. V was pared by 6 bases and J by 6 bases, with 12 bases between. Germline V gene data show CDR1 as DFQATT and CDR2 as SNEGSKA (reference sequence). The CDR3 here is CSASPGLEQYF. CDR3 nucleotide sequence: TGCAGTGCATCACCAGGGCTCGAGCAGTACTTC.

This chain links TRBV30 with TRBJ2-6; 7 bases align to TRBD2. V lost 2 bases and J lost 4; bases outside the gene matches: 8. The CDR3 has 16 residues. The germline gives CDR1 GTSNPN, CDR2 SVGIG (reference sequence). CDR3 residues: CAWSMAGVSGANVLTF. CDR3 DNA: TGTGCCTGGAGTATGGCGGGGGTCTCCGGGGCCAACGTCCTGACTTTC.